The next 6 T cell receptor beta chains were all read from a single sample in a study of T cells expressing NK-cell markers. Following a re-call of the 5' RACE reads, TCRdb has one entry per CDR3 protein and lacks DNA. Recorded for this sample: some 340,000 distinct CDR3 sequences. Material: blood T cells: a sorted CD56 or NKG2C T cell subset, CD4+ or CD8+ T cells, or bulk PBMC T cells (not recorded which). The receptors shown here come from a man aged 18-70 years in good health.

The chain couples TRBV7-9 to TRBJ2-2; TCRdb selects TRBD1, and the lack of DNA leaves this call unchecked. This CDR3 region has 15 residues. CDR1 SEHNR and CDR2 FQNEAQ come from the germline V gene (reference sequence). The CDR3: CASSFGRMNTGELFF.

This CDR3 reads CASSRSGTHGPDTQYF. The J gene is TRBJ2-3, the V gene TRBV6-1; TCRdb selects TRBD1, and the lack of DNA leaves this call unchecked. This CDR3 has 16 residues. The germline CDR1 and CDR2 sequences are MNHNS and SASEGT.

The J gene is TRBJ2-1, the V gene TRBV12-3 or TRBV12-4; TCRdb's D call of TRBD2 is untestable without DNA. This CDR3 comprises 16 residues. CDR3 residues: CASRRSLWASDNEQFF.

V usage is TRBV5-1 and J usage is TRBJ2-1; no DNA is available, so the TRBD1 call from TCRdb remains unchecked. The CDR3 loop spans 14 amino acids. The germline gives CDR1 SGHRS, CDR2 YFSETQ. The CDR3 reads CASRPGQVYNEQFF.

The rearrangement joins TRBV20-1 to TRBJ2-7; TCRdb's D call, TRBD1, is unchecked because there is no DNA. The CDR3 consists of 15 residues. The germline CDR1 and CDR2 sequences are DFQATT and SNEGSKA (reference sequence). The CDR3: CSANPGTGSSYEQYF.

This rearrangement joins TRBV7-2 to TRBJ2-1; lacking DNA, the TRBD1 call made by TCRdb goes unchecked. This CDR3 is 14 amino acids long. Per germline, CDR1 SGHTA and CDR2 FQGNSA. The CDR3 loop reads CASRYPGQVNEQFF. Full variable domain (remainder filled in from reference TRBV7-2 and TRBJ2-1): GAGVSQSPSNKVTEKGKDVELRCDPISGHTALYWYRQSLGQGLEFLIYFQGNSAPDKSGLPSDRFSAERTGGSVSTLTIQRTQQEDSAVYLCASRYPGQVNEQFFGPGTRLTVL.